This T cell receptor (beta chain) appears in the sequencing data of a study of blood T cell repertoires in COVID-19. Germline V CDR1 and CDR2: LGHDT, YNNKEL (reference sequence). The CDR3 is 16 amino acids. The V and J ends lost 0 bases and 4 bases, in that order; junction bases with no gene match: 7. Authors' data handling: Amplifying reference gene primers gave estimates of nucleated cell counts. Profiling relied on immunoSEQ multiplex PCR, and the TCRdb table lists in-frame clones only, not all of them. V, J and clone size are taken as reported in that table, and D and trimming were inferred from the DNA itself. This table holds approximately 310,000 clones, around 87% found once.

The sequence came from a woman between 45 and 60 years old who had recovered from COVID-19. The sequenced sample consisted of peripheral blood. The J gene is TRBJ2-7, the V gene TRBV3-1 (or the pseudogene TRBV3-2), with TRBD1 matching 9 bases. DNA of the CDR3: TGTGCCAGCAGCCAAGATAGTTGGACAGGGGCGTACGAGCAGTACTTC. It codes for CASSQDSWTGAYEQYF.